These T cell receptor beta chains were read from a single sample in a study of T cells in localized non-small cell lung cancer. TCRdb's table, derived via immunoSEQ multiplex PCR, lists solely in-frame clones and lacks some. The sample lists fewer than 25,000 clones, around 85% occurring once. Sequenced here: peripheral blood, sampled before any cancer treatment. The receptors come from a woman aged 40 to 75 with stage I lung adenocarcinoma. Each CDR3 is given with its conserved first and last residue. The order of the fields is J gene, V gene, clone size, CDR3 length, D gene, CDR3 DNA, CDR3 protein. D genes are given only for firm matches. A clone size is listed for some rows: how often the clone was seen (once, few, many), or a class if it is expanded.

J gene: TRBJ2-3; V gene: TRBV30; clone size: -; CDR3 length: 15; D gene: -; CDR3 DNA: TGTGCCTGGAGTGTCATCCATCAGTCCACAGATACGCAGTATTTT; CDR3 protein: CAWSVIHQSTDTQYF
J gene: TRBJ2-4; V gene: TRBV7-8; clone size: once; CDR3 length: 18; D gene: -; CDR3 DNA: TGTGCCAGCAGCTTAGGGGTTGGGAGTCGTCTAGCCAAAAACATTCAGTACTTC; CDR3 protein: CASSLGVGSRLAKNIQYF
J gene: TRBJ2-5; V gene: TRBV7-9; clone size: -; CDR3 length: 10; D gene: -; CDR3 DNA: TGTGCCAGCAGCCAAGAGACCCAGTACTTC; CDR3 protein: CASSQETQYF
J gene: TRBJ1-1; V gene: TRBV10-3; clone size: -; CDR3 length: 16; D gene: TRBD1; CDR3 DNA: TGTGCCATCAGTGATACGGGGGACAGCCTGAACACTGAAGCTTTCTTT; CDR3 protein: CAISDTGDSLNTEAFF
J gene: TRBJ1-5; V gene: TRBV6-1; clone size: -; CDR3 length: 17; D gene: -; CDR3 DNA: TGTGCCAGCAGTGATAAACGGGTCTTTAATAGCAATCAGCCCCAGCATTTT; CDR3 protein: CASSDKRVFNSNQPQHF
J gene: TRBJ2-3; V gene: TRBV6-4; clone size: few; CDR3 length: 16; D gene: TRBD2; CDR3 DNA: TGTGCCAGCAGTGATACTAGCGGGGGGAGCACAGATACGCAGTATTTT; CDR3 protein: CASSDTSGGSTDTQYF
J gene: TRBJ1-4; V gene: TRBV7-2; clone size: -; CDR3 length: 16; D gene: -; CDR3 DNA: TGTGCCAGCAGCTTAGGGAGTCAAAGAGTTAATGAAAAACTGTTTTTT; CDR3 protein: CASSLGSQRVNEKLFF
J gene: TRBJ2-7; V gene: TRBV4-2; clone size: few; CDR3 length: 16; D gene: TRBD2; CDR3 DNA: TGTGCCAGCAGCCAGCCTGGGACTAGCGGGCCCTACGAGCAGTACTTC; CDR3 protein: CASSQPGTSGPYEQYF
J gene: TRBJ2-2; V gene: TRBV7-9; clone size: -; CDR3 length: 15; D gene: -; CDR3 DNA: TGTGCCAGCAGTTTTAGCGGTGACTACACCGGGGAGCTGTTTTTT; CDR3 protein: CASSFSGDYTGELFF
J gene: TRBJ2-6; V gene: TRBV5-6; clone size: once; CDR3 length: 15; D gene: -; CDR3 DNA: TGTGCCAGCAGCTTCCGTAGGGCTGGGGCCAACGTCCTGACTTTC; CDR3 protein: CASSFRRAGANVLTF
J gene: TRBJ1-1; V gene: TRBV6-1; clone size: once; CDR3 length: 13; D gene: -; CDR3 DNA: TGTGCCAGCAGGGTGACAGGGAACACTGAAGCTTTCTTT; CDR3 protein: CASRVTGNTEAFF
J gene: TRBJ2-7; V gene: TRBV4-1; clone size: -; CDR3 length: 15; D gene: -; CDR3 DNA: TGCGCCAGCAGCCAAGTAAGGGTTGAGTGGTACGAGCAGTACTTC; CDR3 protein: CASSQVRVEWYEQYF
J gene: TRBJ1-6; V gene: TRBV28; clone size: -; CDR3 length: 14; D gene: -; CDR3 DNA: TGTGCCAGCCGAGAACACTCCGGGGGGTCACCCCTCCACTTT; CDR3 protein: CASREHSGGSPLHF
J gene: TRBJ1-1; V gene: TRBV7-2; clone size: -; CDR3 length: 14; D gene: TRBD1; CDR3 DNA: TGTGCCAGCAGGGATCAGGGGGCAAACACTGAAGCTTTCTTT; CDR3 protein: CASRDQGANTEAFF
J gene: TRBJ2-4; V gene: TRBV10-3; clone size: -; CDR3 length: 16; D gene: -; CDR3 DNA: TGTGCCATCAGTGAGCCAACAGGGCTAGCCAAAAACATTCAGTACTTC; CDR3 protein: CAISEPTGLAKNIQYF
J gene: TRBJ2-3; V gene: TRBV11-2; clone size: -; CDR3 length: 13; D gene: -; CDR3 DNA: TGTGCCAGCAGCTTAGTGAGCACAGATACGCAGTATTTT; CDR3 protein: CASSLVSTDTQYF
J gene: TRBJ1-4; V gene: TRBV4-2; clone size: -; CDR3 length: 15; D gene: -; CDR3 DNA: TGTGCCAGCAGCGCTCGAGGGGGTAGGGATGAAAAACTGTTTTTT; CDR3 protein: CASSARGGRDEKLFF
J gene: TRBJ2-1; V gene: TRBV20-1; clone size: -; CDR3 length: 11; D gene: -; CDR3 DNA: TGCAGTGCTTACGCCTACAATGAGCAGTTCTTC; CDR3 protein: CSAYAYNEQFF
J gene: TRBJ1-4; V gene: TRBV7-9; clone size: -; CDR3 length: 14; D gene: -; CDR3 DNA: TGTGCCAGCAGCTTCCGGGACCTTAATGAAAAACTGTTTTTT; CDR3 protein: CASSFRDLNEKLFF
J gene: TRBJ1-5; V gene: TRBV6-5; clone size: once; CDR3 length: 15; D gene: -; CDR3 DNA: TGTGCCAGCAGGAACGCGGGGAGGGGAAATCAGCCCCAGCATTTT; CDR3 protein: CASRNAGRGNQPQHF
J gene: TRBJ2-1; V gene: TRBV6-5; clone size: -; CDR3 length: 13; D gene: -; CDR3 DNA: TGTGCCAGCAGTTACTCTGAGAACAATGAGCAGTTCTTC; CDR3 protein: CASSYSENNEQFF
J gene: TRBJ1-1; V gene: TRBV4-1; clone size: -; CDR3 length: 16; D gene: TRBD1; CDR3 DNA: TGCGCCAGCAGCCAAGTTTTAGACAGGGGGGGCACTGAAGCTTTCTTT; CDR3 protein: CASSQVLDRGGTEAFF
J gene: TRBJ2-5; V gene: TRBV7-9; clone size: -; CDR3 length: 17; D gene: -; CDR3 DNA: TGTGCCAGCAGCTTAGTAATGGTATCGGGCCGAAGAGAGACCCAGTACTTC; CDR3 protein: CASSLVMVSGRRETQYF
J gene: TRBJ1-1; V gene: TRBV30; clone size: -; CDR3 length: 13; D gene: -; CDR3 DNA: TGTGCCTGGAGTATTGGTGGATCGACTGAAGCTTTCTTT; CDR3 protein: CAWSIGGSTEAFF
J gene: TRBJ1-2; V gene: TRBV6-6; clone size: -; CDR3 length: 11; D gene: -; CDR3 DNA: TGTGCCAGCACCGGCAGGTATAACTACACCTTC; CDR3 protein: CASTGRYNYTF
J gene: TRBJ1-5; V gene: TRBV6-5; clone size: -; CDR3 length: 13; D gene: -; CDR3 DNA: TGTGCCAGCGCTGGACGGGAAAATCAGCCCCAGCATTTT; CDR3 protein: CASAGRENQPQHF
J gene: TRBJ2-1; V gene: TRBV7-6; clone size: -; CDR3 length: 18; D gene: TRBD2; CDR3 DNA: TGTGCCAGCAGCAGGGCTAGCGGGGCCGCGGTCGCCTACAATGAGCAGTTCTTC; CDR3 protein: CASSRASGAAVAYNEQFF
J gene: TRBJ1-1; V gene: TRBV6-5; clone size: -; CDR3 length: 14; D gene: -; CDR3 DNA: TGTGCCAGCAGTTACAGGACCCAGGGTACTGAAGCTTTCTTT; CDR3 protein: CASSYRTQGTEAFF
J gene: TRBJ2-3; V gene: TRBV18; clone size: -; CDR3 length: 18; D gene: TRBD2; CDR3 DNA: TGTGCCAGCTCACCACTCCTACCAGCGGGGGGACCCACAGATACGCAGTATTTT; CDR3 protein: CASSPLLPAGGPTDTQYF
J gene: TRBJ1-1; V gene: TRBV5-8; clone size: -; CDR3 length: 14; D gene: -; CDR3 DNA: TGTGCCAGCAGCTGGGGAGGGGCGCGGACTGAAGCTTTCTTT; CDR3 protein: CASSWGGARTEAFF
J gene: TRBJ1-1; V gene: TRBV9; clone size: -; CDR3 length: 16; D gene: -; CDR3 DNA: TGTGCCAGCAGCGGGGGACAAAACAGGGCAGTCACTGAAGCTTTCTTT; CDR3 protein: CASSGGQNRAVTEAFF
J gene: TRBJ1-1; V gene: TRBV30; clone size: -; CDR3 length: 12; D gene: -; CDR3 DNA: TGTGCCTGGAGAGGAGGGAACACTGAAGCTTTCTTT; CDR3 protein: CAWRGGNTEAFF
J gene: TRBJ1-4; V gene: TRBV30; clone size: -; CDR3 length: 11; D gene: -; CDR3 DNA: TGTGCCTGGAGGATTAGGGAAAAACTGTTTTTT; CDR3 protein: CAWRIREKLFF
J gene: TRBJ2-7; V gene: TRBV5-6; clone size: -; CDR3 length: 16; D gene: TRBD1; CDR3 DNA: TGTGCCAGCAGCTTGAGGACAGGGGCTCCCCCGGTCGAGCAGTACTTC; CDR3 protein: CASSLRTGAPPVEQYF
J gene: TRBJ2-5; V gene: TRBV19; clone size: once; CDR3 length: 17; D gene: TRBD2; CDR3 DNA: TGTGCCAGTAGTACACCGGGACTAGCGGGGGCACAAGAGACCCAGTACTTC; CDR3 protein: CASSTPGLAGAQETQYF
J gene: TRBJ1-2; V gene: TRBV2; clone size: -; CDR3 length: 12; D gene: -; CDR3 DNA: TGTGCCAGCAGTTATGGTCCAGGAGGCTACACCTTC; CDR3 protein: CASSYGPGGYTF
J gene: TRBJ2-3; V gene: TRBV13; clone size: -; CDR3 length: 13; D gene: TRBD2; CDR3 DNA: TGTGCCAGCAGCAAAACTAGCGGGGGGGCCGTGTATTTT; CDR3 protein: CASSKTSGGAVYF
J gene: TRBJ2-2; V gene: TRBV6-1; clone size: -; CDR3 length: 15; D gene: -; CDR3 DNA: TGTGCCAGCAGTCTCCAGGGCAGGAACACCGGGGAGCTGTTTTTT; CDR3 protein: CASSLQGRNTGELFF